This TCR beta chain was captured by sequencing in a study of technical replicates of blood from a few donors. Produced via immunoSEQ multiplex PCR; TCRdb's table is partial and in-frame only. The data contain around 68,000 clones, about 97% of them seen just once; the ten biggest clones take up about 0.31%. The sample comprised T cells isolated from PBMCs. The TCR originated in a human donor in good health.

The CDR3 sequence is CASTLWTLDGQSGTEAFF. CDR3 nucleotide sequence: TGTGCCAGCACCCTTTGGACGTTGGACGGACAGTCGGGCACTGAAGCTTTCTTT. The V gene is TRBV7-2, the J gene TRBJ1-1, with a tentative D call TRBD1 (6 bases). This CDR3 has 18 residues. Trimming left V 7 bases short and J 4 bases short, with 28 bases between. Germline V gives CDR1 SGHTA, CDR2 FQGNSA.